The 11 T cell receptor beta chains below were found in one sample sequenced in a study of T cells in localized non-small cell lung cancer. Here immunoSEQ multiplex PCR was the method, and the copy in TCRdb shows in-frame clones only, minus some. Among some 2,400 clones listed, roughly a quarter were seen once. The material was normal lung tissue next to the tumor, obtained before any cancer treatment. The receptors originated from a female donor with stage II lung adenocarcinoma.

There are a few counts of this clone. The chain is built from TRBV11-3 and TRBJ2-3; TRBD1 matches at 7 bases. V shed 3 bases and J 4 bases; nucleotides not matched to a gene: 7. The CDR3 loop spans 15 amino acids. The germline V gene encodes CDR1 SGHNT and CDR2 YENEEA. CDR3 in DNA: TGTGCCAGCAGCTTCCTAGGACAGGAGGCAGATACGCAGTATTTT. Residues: CASSFLGQEADTQYF.

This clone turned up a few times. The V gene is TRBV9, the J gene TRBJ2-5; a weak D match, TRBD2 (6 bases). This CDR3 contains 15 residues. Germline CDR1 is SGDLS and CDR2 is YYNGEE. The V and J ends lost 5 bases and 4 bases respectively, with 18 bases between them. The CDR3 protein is CASSDGTSKRETQYF. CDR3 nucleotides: TGTGCCAGCAGTGACGGGACTTCTAAGAGAGAGACCCAGTACTTC.

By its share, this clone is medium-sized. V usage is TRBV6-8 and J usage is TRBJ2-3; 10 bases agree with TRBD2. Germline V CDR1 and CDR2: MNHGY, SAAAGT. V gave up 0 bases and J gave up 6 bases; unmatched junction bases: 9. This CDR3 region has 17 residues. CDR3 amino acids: CASSYSITAGGPDTQYF. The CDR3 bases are TGTGCCAGCAGTTACTCGATAACAGCGGGGGGGCCCGATACGCAGTATTTT.

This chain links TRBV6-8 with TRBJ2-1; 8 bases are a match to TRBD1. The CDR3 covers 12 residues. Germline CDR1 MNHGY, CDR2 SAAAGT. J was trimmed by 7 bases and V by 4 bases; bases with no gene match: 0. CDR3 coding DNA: TGTGCCAGCAGTTGGACAGGGAATGAGCAGTTCTTC. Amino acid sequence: CASSWTGNEQFF.

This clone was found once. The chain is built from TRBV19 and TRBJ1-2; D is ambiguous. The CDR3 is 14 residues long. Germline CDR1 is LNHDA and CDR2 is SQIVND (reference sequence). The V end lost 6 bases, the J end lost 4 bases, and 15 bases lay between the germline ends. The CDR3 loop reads CASSIGPASYGYTF. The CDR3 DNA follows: TGTGCCAGTAGCATTGGGCCGGCCAGCTATGGCTACACCTTC.

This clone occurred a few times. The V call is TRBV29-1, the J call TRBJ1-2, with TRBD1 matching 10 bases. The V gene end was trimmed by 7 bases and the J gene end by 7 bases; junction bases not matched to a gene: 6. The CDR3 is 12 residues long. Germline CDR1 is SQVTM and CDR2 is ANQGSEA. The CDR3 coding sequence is TGCAGCGCTCGACAGGGGGCGGGTGGCTACACCTTC. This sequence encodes CSARQGAGGYTF.

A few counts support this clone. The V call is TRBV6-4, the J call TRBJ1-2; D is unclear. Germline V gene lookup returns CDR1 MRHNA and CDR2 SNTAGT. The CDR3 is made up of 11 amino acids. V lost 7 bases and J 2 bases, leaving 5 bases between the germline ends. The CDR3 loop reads CASTQNYGYTF. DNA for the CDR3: TGTGCCAGCACCCAGAACTATGGCTACACCTTC.

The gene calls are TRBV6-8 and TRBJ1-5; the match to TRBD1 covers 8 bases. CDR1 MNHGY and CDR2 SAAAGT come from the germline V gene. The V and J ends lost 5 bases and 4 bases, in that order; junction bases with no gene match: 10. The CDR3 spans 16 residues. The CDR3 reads CASSVIVTGVNQPQHF. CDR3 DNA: TGTGCCAGCAGTGTTATCGTGACAGGGGTAAATCAGCCCCAGCATTTT.

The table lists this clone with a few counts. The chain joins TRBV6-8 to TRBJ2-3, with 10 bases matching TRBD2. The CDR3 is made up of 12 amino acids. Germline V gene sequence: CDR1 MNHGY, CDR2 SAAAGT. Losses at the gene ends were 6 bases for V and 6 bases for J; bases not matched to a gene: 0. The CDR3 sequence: CASRTSGDTQYF. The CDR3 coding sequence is TGTGCCAGCAGGACTAGCGGGGATACGCAGTATTTT.

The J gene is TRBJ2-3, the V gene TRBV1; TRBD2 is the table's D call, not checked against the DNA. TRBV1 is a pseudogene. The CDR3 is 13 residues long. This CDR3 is CASSLLVTDTQYF. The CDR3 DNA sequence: TGCGCCAGCAGCTTACTAGTCACAGATACGCAGTATTTT.

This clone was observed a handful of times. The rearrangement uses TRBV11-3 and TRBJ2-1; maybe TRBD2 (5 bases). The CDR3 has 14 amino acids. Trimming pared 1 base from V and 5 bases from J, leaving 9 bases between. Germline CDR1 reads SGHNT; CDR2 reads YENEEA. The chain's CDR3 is CASSLVAGNNEQFF. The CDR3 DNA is TGTGCCAGCAGCTTAGTGGCGGGTAACAATGAGCAGTTCTTC.